These 17 T cell receptor beta chains originate from one sample sequenced in a study of T-cell memory formation after mild COVID-19. TCRdb recomputed calls from the 5' RACE reads with MiXCR, one row per CDR3 protein. The sample has some 50,000 distinct CDR3 sequences; more than 10% are singletons. The specimen was PBMCs or a T cell subset sorted from them (not recorded which). The receptors originated from a man aged 18 to 29 who had mild COVID-19 (a few samples of this study predate the infection). Cell type and time point are not known.

This sequence joins TRBV9 and TRBJ2-1; D remains ambiguous. CDR3 length: 15 residues. V was trimmed by 4 bases and J by 6 bases, leaving 17 bases between them. Germline V gene data show CDR1 as SGDLS and CDR2 as YYNGEE. CDR3: CASSRRPTNPNEQFF. The DNA for the CDR3 is TGTGCCAGCAGCCGGCGACCGACAAACCCCAATGAGCAGTTCTTC.

This clonotype was counted only a few times. This chain joins TRBV4-1 and TRBJ1-4; D gene uncertain. The V gene lost 4 bases and the J gene lost 0 bases, with 15 bases spanning the gap. Per the germline V gene, CDR1 is MGHRA and CDR2 is YSYEKL. There are 17 residues in the CDR3. The CDR3 region is CASSLRPGPTTNEKLFF. CDR3 nucleotides: TGCGCCAGCAGCCTTCGACCCGGACCCACAACTAATGAAAAACTGTTTTTT.

The chain uses TRBV7-2 and TRBJ2-1; 15 positions agree with TRBD2. V shed 5 bases and J 12 bases; nucleotides not matched to a gene: 5. The CDR3 contains 14 residues. In germline, CDR1 is SGHTA, CDR2 FQGNSA. The CDR3 loop is CASSGLAGGARQFF. CDR3 nucleotides: TGTGCCAGCAGCGGACTAGCGGGGGGGGCTCGGCAGTTCTTC. Based on the CDR3 plus reference TRBV7-2 and TRBJ2-1, the full variable domain is GAGVSQSPSNKVTEKGKDVELRCDPISGHTALYWYRQSLGQGLEFLIYFQGNSAPDKSGLPSDRFSAERTGGSVSTLTIQRTQQEDSAVYLCASSGLAGGARQFFGPGTRLTVL.

There are many counts of this clonotype. The chain has TRBV28 and TRBJ2-7; D perhaps matches TRBD1 (6 bases). CDR1 and CDR2 (germline): MDHEN, SYDVKM. This CDR3 is built from 15 residues. Between the trimmed V and J ends, which lost 4 bases and 6 bases, there was a span of 19 bases. Written as DNA, the CDR3 is TGTGCCAGCAGTTCCCTGACTGACAGGCTCCCCGAGCAGTACGTC. It is translated as CASSSLTDRLPEQYV.

The chain links TRBV7-8 to TRBJ1-2; D call uncertain. The CDR3 is 13 residues long. CDR1 is SGHVS, CDR2 FQNEAQ, per germline. Trimming took 4 bases from V and 8 from J, leaving 14 bases between them. The CDR3 is CASSSQRVEGYTF. The CDR3 coding sequence is TGTGCCAGCAGCTCCCAACGGGTGGAAGGCTACACCTTC.

The rearrangement uses TRBV12-3 or TRBV12-4 and TRBJ1-1, with 7 positions matching TRBD1. The CDR3 is 13 amino acids. With 7 bases clipped from V and 4 bases from J, the junction kept 6 bases outside the gene matches. CDR3 sequence reads: CASKQGSGTEAFF. CDR3 in DNA: TGTGCCAGCAAACAGGGGTCGGGCACTGAAGCTTTCTTT.

This clonotype showed up just a few times. The chain has TRBV20-1 and TRBJ2-1; D gene uncertain. Per germline, CDR1 DFQATT and CDR2 SNEGSKA (reference sequence). The CDR3 is made up of 17 amino acids. V gave up 1 base and J gave up 0 bases, with 16 bases separating them. In DNA, the CDR3 is TGCAGTGCTAGAGCCATAAGCTGGAAGAGCTCCTACAATGAGCAGTTCTTC. Protein: CSARAISWKSSYNEQFF.

The table lists this clonotype with many counts. The gene calls are TRBV10-1 and TRBJ2-2, with D possibly being TRBD2 (6 bases). V lost 6 bases to trimming and J lost 5 bases, with 10 bases between them. CDR3 size: 13 residues. Germline lookup yields CDR1 WNHNN and CDR2 SYGVQD (reference sequence). CDR3 protein: CASRESGTGELFF. As DNA, the CDR3 is TGCGCCAGCAGAGAGAGCGGGACCGGGGAGCTGTTTTTT.

This clonotype was detected only a few times. CDR3 sequence (DNA): TGCGCCAGCAGCTCCGGGACTAGCGGGGCTTTGGGCAAAAACATTCAGTACTTC. Translated: CASSSGTSGALGKNIQYF. J is TRBJ2-4 and V is TRBV5-1, with 13 positions matching TRBD2. The CDR3 length is 18 residues. Germline CDR1 and CDR2: SGHRS and YFSETQ. With 3 bases clipped from V and 3 bases from J, the junction kept 9 bases outside the gene matches.

Many counts were recorded for this clonotype. The gene calls are TRBV6-2 or TRBV6-3 and TRBJ2-3, with 10 nucleotides matching TRBD2. V gave up 4 bases and J gave up 5 bases; unmatched junction bases: 3. Germline CDR1 is MNHEY and CDR2 is SVGEGT. CDR3 length equals 14 residues. CDR3 amino acids: CASSLGLALDTQYF. The CDR3, as DNA: TGTGCCAGCAGTTTGGGACTAGCGTTAGATACGCAGTATTTT.

The genes are TRBV6-2 or TRBV6-3 and TRBJ2-1; TRBD1 might be the D (5 bases). V was clipped by 5 bases and J by 6 bases, with 14 bases between them. CDR1 is MNHEY and CDR2 is SVGEGT in the germline V gene. This CDR3 has 14 residues. In DNA form, the CDR3 reads TGTGCCAGCAGTCTGGGGCCCGCGGCCAATGAGCAGTTCTTC. Translating gives CASSLGPAANEQFF.

This clonotype was detected a few times. The chain has TRBV7-3 and TRBJ1-1, with 10 bases identical to TRBD1. The junction had 5 bases not matched to a gene; V was cut back by 5 bases and J by 5 bases. Germline CDR1 reads SGHTA; CDR2 reads FQGTGA. The CDR3 consists of 14 residues. This CDR3 reads CASSRTGGYTEAFF. CDR3 bases: TGTGCCAGCAGCCGGACAGGGGGTTATACTGAAGCTTTCTTT.

The chain combines TRBV15 with TRBJ2-5; the D is unclear. The CDR3 consists of 13 residues. Germline V gives CDR1 LNHNV, CDR2 YYDKDF (reference sequence). The V end was cut by 0 bases, the J end by 4 bases, with 6 bases between. This chain's CDR3 is CATSRDPGETQYF. The CDR3 bases are TGTGCCACCAGCAGAGATCCGGGAGAGACCCAGTACTTC.

This clonotype appeared many times. The chain is built from TRBV7-9 and TRBJ2-3; unclear D gene. The CDR3 extends over 14 amino acids. V dropped 3 bases and J dropped 0 bases, with 7 bases sitting between them. The germline CDR1 and CDR2 sequences are SEHNR and FQNEAQ (reference sequence). CDR3 nucleotide sequence: TGTGCCAGCAGCTTCATAACTAGCACAGATACGCAGTATTTT. It codes for CASSFITSTDTQYF. The whole variable domain, filled in from reference TRBV7-9 and TRBJ2-3, reads DTGVSQNPRHKITKRGQNVTFRCDPISEHNRLYWYRQTLGQGPEFLTYFQNEAQLEKSRLLSDRFSAERPKGSFSTLEIQRTEQGDSAMYLCASSFITSTDTQYFGPGTRLTVL.

By share, this clonotype ranks as medium-sized. V and J are TRBV12-3 or TRBV12-4 and TRBJ2-7; 7 positions agree with TRBD1. The trim removed 6 bases at V and 3 bases at J, leaving 17 bases unmatched. This CDR3 spans 17 amino acids. The DNA for the CDR3 is TGTGCCAGCAGGCCTAACCGACAGGGTGTAGGGGACTACGAGCAGTACTTC. It yields the protein CASRPNRQGVGDYEQYF.

The rearrangement joins TRBV30 to TRBJ2-7; D ambiguous. The germline V gene has CDR1 GTSNPN and CDR2 SVGIG (reference sequence). The CDR3 extends over 11 amino acids. Trimming took 4 bases from V and 7 from J, leaving 11 bases between them. This chain's CDR3 is CAWISISEQYF. The DNA of the CDR3 is TGTGCCTGGATCTCTATTTCGGAGCAGTACTTC.

This clonotype has more than one count but fewer than ten. The chain combines TRBV6-2 or TRBV6-3 with TRBJ2-2, with D hard to call. Germline V gene sequence: CDR1 MNHEY, CDR2 SVGEGT. The CDR3 length is 15 residues. Trimming left V 0 bases short and J 3 bases short, with 8 bases between. This chain's CDR3 is CASSYSKRDTGELFF. Here the CDR3 DNA reads TGTGCCAGCAGTTACTCGAAAAGGGACACCGGGGAGCTGTTTTTT.